One sample yielded the 22 T cell receptor beta chains listed below, sequenced in a study of blood T cell repertoires in COVID-19. The repertoire was sequenced with immunoSEQ multiplex PCR; TCRdb's copy has only in-frame clones and lacks some. Altogether roughly 250,000 clones are present, roughly 89% being singletons, with the ten largest covering roughly 8.6%. Sequenced input: PBMCs or T cells enriched from blood (not recorded which). The receptor source for this set is a man between 35 and 55 years old who had recovered from COVID-19.

This clone was counted between two and nine times. The rearrangement joins TRBV6-1 to TRBJ1-1, with D possibly matching TRBD1 (6 bases). The ends were cut back, 0 bases at V and 4 bases at J, with 12 bases in the middle. Germline CDR1 and CDR2: MNHNS and SASEGT. The CDR3 spans 15 residues. CDR3 sequence: CASSEAPGAGTEAFF. CDR3 DNA: TGTGCCAGCAGTGAAGCTCCAGGGGCCGGCACTGAAGCTTTCTTT.

The chain is built from TRBV27 and TRBJ2-1; D is possibly TRBD2 (6 bases). Trimming left V 5 bases short and J 0 bases short, with 11 bases between. From germline, CDR1 is MNHEY and CDR2 SMNVEV (reference sequence). The CDR3 spans 15 residues. The CDR3 nucleotides are TGTGCCAGCAGTCCGGGACTCAGCTCCTACAATGAGCAGTTCTTC. Translation: CASSPGLSSYNEQFF.

This clone was seen only once. The chain couples TRBV11-3 to TRBJ1-1; no clear D. Germline-derived CDR1 and CDR2 are SGHNT and YENEEA. V lost 2 bases and J 3 bases, leaving 13 bases between the germline ends. This CDR3 has 15 residues. CDR3 sequence (DNA): TGTGCCAGCAGCTTATATGAGGCGGTGGACACTGAAGCTTTCTTT. Its protein is CASSLYEAVDTEAFF.

The CDR3 DNA sequence: TGTGCCAGCAGTGAAAATCAGGGGAACACTGAAGCTTTCTTT. Amino acid sequence: CASSENQGNTEAFF. The rearrangement uses TRBV6-1 and TRBJ1-1, with D possibly matching TRBD1 (5 bases). This CDR3 has 14 residues. The V gene lost 2 bases and the J gene lost 1 base, with 8 bases spanning the gap. Germline V gene sequence: CDR1 MNHNS, CDR2 SASEGT.

The chain employs TRBV7-2 and TRBJ1-1; 9 nucleotides line up with TRBD1. The CDR3 length is 15 residues. Germline assignment: CDR1 SGHTA and CDR2 FQGNSA. The junction had 8 bases not matched to a gene; V was cut back by 5 bases and J by 4 bases. CDR3 region: CASSPWTGAGTEAFF. CDR3 bases: TGTGCCAGCAGCCCGTGGACAGGGGCGGGCACTGAAGCTTTCTTT.

The J gene is TRBJ2-1, the V gene TRBV7-3; TRBD1 is a possible D gene (5 bases). Trimming pared 5 bases from V and 2 bases from J, leaving 10 bases between. CDR1 is SGHTA and CDR2 is FQGTGA in the germline V gene. The CDR3 is 14 residues long. CDR3 sequence (DNA): TGTGCCAGCAGCCGAGACAGAGCCTACAATGAGCAGTTCTTC. Translation: CASSRDRAYNEQFF.

The chain has TRBV19 and TRBJ1-1; a possible D gene is TRBD1 (6 bases). Germline-derived CDR1 and CDR2 are LNHDA and SQIVND (reference sequence). The length of the CDR3 is 14 residues. With 4 bases removed from V and 1 base from J, the gap between germline ends came to 10 bases. This chain's CDR3 is CASSTTGRNTEAFF. The CDR3, as DNA: TGTGCCAGTAGTACGACAGGCCGGAACACTGAAGCTTTCTTT.

This clone was counted once. The rearrangement joins TRBV9 to TRBJ1-4; 9 nucleotides agree with TRBD1. CDR1 SGDLS and CDR2 YYNGEE come from the germline V gene. Trimming took 2 bases from V and 8 from J; bases not matched to a gene: 10. There are 16 residues in the CDR3. Here the CDR3 reads CASSVGLGQGGEKLFF. The CDR3 nucleotides read TGTGCCAGCAGCGTTGGGTTGGGACAGGGAGGGGAAAAACTGTTTTTT.

This chain links TRBV9 with TRBJ1-2; the D gene is possibly TRBD1 (5 bases). Germline lookup yields CDR1 SGDLS and CDR2 YYNGEE. This CDR3 comprises 15 residues. Trimming removed 4 bases from V and 6 bases from J, with 19 bases in between. CDR3 DNA: TGTGCCAGCAGCCTCCTTGCGGGGCCTGGGAATGGCTACACCTTC. Protein product: CASSLLAGPGNGYTF.

The rearrangement joins TRBV4-1 to TRBJ2-7; perhaps TRBD1 as D (6 bases). V was pared by 3 bases and J by 3 bases, with 9 bases between. This CDR3 spans 13 amino acids. Germline V gene sequence: CDR1 MGHRA, CDR2 YSYEKL. In DNA, the CDR3 is TGCGCCAGCAGCCAGAACAGGGTCTACGAGCAGTACTTC. Translation gives CASSQNRVYEQYF.

The gene calls are TRBV4-2 and TRBJ2-5, with TRBD2 identical over 9 bases. Germline V CDR1 and CDR2: LGHNA, YNFKEQ. The CDR3 spans 17 residues. The trim removed 4 bases at V and 7 bases at J, leaving 16 bases unmatched. CDR3 loop: CASSPQAAGGSIGTQYF. For the CDR3, the DNA is TGTGCCAGCAGCCCTCAAGCAGCGGGAGGCTCTATCGGGACCCAGTACTTC.

The chain has TRBV27 and TRBJ1-5; perhaps TRBD1 as D (5 bases). CDR1 and CDR2 from the germline V gene are MNHEY and SMNVEV (reference sequence). This CDR3 contains 13 residues. The ends were cut back, 5 bases at V and 7 bases at J, with 12 bases in the middle. The CDR3 DNA reads as TGTGCCAGCAGTCTAGGGGTAGGCCAGCCCCAGCATTTT. Its translation is CASSLGVGQPQHF.

V gene TRBV2 combines with J gene TRBJ2-5; 9 positions match TRBD1. Germline V gene sequence: CDR1 SNHLY, CDR2 FYNNEI. The CDR3 runs 15 residues. The V segment lost 6 bases and the J segment 1 base; nucleotides outside the gene matches: 6. The CDR3 region has the DNA TGTGCCAGCAGGCCCGGGACAGGGCCCCAAGAGACCCAGTACTTC. Encoded protein: CASRPGTGPQETQYF.

The rearrangement links TRBV6-1 to TRBJ1-1; 11 bases align to TRBD1. Germline V gives CDR1 MNHNS, CDR2 SASEGT. The CDR3 has 19 amino acids. Germline trimming cut 2 bases from V and 2 bases from J; bases unmatched to any gene: 13. CDR3 region: CASSESSYIWTGGNTEAFF. The CDR3 nucleotides read TGTGCCAGCAGTGAATCAAGCTACATATGGACAGGGGGCAACACTGAAGCTTTCTTT.

The chain links TRBV7-9 to TRBJ1-3, with 7 bases lining up with TRBD1. With 5 bases clipped from V and 3 bases from J, the junction kept 13 bases outside the gene matches. This CDR3 region has 17 residues. The germline CDR1 and CDR2 sequences are SEHNR and FQNEAQ (reference sequence). The CDR3 sequence: CASSAGQALNFGNTIYF. CDR3 bases: TGTGCCAGCAGCGCTGGACAGGCACTTAACTTTGGAAACACCATATATTTT.

The chain is built from TRBV10-2 and TRBJ1-1; 9 bases line up with TRBD1. V lost 5 bases, J lost 7 bases, and 5 bases stayed unmatched. This CDR3 contains 13 residues. Germline V gene data show CDR1 as WSHSY and CDR2 as SAAADI. CDR3 residues: CASSRDRASEAFF. DNA of the CDR3: TGCGCCAGCAGTAGGGACAGGGCAAGTGAAGCTTTCTTT.

V is TRBV30 and J is TRBJ1-5; 7 positions agree with TRBD1. J gave up 4 bases and V 0 bases, and 3 bases lay outside the gene matches. Looked up from germline, CDR1 is GTSNPN and CDR2 is SVGIG (reference sequence). The CDR3 spans 14 residues. CDR3 in DNA: TGTGCCTGGAGTGTCGGGACAGTTAATCAGCCCCAGCATTTT. Translating gives CAWSVGTVNQPQHF.

V is TRBV4-3 and J is TRBJ2-2, with D hard to call. Germline V lookup: CDR1 LGHNA, CDR2 YSLEER. The germline V and J ends were trimmed by 1 base and 3 bases, with 6 bases remaining between them. The CDR3 length is 14 residues. CDR3 in amino acids: CASSQGQDTGELFF. DNA for the CDR3: TGCGCCAGCAGCCAAGGACAAGACACCGGGGAGCTGTTTTTT.

The V call is TRBV9, the J call TRBJ1-5, with D perhaps TRBD1 (6 bases). The length of the CDR3 is 15 residues. The ends were cut back, 0 bases at V and 5 bases at J, with 12 bases in the middle. Per germline, CDR1 SGDLS and CDR2 YYNGEE. DNA for the CDR3: TGTGCCAGCAGCGTAGGGACGTCAGGGGATCAGCCCCAGCATTTT. Its translation: CASSVGTSGDQPQHF.

J is TRBJ1-4 and V is TRBV18; TRBD1 matches at 7 bases. The J segment lost 5 bases and the V segment lost 3 bases, leaving 3 bases of the junction unmatched. The CDR3 is 14 amino acids. Germline CDR1 reads KGHSH; CDR2 reads LQKENI. CDR3 sequence reads: CASSPGQRNEKLFF. CDR3 DNA sequence: TGTGCCAGCTCACCGGGACAGCGAAATGAAAAACTGTTTTTT.

V and J are TRBV20-1 and TRBJ2-7, with a weak D call TRBD2 (6 bases). Trimming shortened V by 3 bases and J by 4 bases, and 16 bases separated the two germline ends. Germline V lookup: CDR1 DFQATT, CDR2 SNEGSKA (reference sequence). CDR3 length: 14 residues. In DNA, the CDR3 is TGCAGTGCTAGTTTGTGGGAGGATGGGTACGAGCAGTACTTC. This translates into CSASLWEDGYEQYF.

The rearrangement links TRBV18 to TRBJ1-3; D gene unclear. The CDR3 is made up of 19 amino acids. The germline V gene encodes CDR1 KGHSH and CDR2 LQKENI. V lost 2 bases, J lost 0 bases, and 20 bases lay in between. CDR3 DNA: TGTGCCAGCTCACCATTCGGCGGGCCGGGCCACGTCTCTGGAAACACCATATATTTT. Its translation: CASSPFGGPGHVSGNTIYF.